One and the same sample provided the 7 T cell receptor beta chains below, sequenced in a study of T cell repertoires in cytomegalovirus infection. The antigens of these receptors remain unknown. TCRdb passed the reads through MiXCR, listing each CDR3 protein once. The sample yields roughly 90,000 distinct CDR3 sequences, approximately 24% seen once. The sequenced sample was CD8+ T cells from cultured PBMCs, obtained from culture after CMV antigen stimulation. The source of these receptors is a human donor in good health (CMV status not recorded). Some clones in this sample may be carry-over from other donors' samples.

This chain links TRBV7-9 with TRBJ2-3; TRBD2 might be the D (5 bases). Between the trimmed V and J ends, which lost 5 bases and 6 bases, there was a span of 18 bases. Germline V gene lookup returns CDR1 SEHNR and CDR2 FQNEAQ (reference sequence). This CDR3 spans 15 amino acids. Written as DNA, the CDR3 is TGTGCCAGCAGCCCTACGGGATTCCAACACGATACGCAGTATTTT. Translated, it gives CASSPTGFQHDTQYF.

J is TRBJ2-5 and V is TRBV5-4; a possible D gene is TRBD2 (6 bases). Germline lookup yields CDR1 SGHNT and CDR2 YYREEE (reference sequence). The CDR3 sequence is 14 residues long. V lost 2 bases and J 4 bases, leaving 12 bases between the germline ends. CDR3 nucleotide sequence: TGTGCCAGCAGCTTCGTCGACGGGGGAGAGACCCAGTACTTC. It yields the protein CASSFVDGGETQYF.

Only a few counts were recorded for this clonotype. V gene TRBV15 combines with J gene TRBJ2-7, with D unclear. This CDR3 contains 13 residues. CDR1 LNHNV and CDR2 YYDKDF come from the germline V gene (reference sequence). V was cut by 4 bases and J by 3 bases, with 10 bases left in between. Here the CDR3 reads CATSISRRYEQYF. The CDR3 DNA reads TGTGCCACCAGCATTAGTCGGCGCTACGAGCAGTACTTC. The full variable domain, rest sourced from reference TRBV15 and TRBJ2-7, is DAMVIQNPRYQVTQFGKPVTLSCSQTLNHNVMYWYQQKSSQAPKLLFHYYDKDFNNEADTPDNFQSRRPNTSFCFLDIRSPGLGDTAMYLCATSISRRYEQYFGPGTRLTVT.

This clonotype was counted ten times or more. This chain uses TRBV12-3 or TRBV12-4 with TRBJ2-3, with TRBD2 identical over 16 bases. Unmatched junction bases numbered 7, after V lost 5 bases and J lost 5 bases. The length of the CDR3 is 17 residues. The CDR3 spells CASSPGTSGREGDTQYF. As DNA, the CDR3 is TGTGCCAGCAGTCCCGGGACTAGCGGGAGGGAAGGAGATACGCAGTATTTT.

The table lists this clonotype with many counts. This sequence joins TRBV7-2 and TRBJ2-1, with D hard to call. This CDR3 has 13 amino acids. The germline CDR1 and CDR2 sequences are SGHTA and FQGNSA. The ends were cut back, 2 bases at V and 4 bases at J, with 6 bases in the middle. The CDR3 DNA sequence: TGTGCCAGCAGCTTACAAGTATACAATGAGCAGTTCTTC. Translating it yields CASSLQVYNEQFF.

This chain uses TRBV19 with TRBJ1-5; D not resolved. CDR1 is LNHDA and CDR2 is SQIVND in the germline V gene (reference sequence). The CDR3 spans 15 residues. The ends were cut back, 3 bases at V and 6 bases at J, with 15 bases in the middle. CDR3 DNA sequence: TGTGCCAGTAGTATCCGGGCAGGAGGTTTTCAGCCCCAGCATTTT. As protein: CASSIRAGGFQPQHF.

This clonotype was counted ten times or more. The chain is built from TRBV7-6 and TRBJ2-1; 9 bases align to TRBD2. Germline V CDR1 and CDR2: SGHVS, FNYEAQ. V shed 0 bases and J 9 bases; nucleotides not matched to a gene: 9. The CDR3 covers 16 residues. The CDR3 sequence: CASSLAIAGGHSEQFF. DNA for the CDR3: TGTGCCAGCAGCTTAGCGATCGCGGGGGGGCATAGTGAGCAGTTCTTC.